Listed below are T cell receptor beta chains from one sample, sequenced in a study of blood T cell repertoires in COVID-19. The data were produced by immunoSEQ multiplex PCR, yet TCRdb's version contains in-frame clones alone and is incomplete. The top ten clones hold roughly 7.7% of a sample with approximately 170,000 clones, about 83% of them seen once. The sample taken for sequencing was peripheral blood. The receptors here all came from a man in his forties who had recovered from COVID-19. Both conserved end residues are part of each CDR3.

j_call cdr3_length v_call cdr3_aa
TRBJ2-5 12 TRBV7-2 CASLWGRETQYF
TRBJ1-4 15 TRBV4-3 CASSQGGGPLEKLFF
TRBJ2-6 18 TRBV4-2 CASSHQNRAHSGANVLTF
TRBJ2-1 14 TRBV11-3 CASSLADRDDEQFF
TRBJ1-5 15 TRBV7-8 CASSLAGGVDQPQHF
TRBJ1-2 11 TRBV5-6 CASSLAGGYTF
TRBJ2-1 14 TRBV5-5 CASSLESRVDEQFF
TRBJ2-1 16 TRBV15 CATSGLTGLSYNEQFF
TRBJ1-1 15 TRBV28 CASSSGGRMNTEAFF
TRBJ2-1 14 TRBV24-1 CATSASGTGNEQFF
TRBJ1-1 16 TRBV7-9 CASTLPRGQGNTEAFF
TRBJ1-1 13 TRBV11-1 CASSYVGGTEAFF
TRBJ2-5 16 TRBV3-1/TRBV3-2 CASSPWGEASRETQYF
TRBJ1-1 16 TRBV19 CASSKAPGRLNTEAFF
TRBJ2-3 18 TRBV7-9 CASSLVGESGTRTDTQYF
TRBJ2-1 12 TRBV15 CATGGSYNEQFF
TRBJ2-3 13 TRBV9 CATSRGGPDTQYF
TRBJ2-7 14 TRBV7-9 CATRDRGSSYEQYF
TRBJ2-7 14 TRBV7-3 CASSPGGRHDEQYF
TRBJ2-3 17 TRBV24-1 CATSEPGRRTSTDTQYF
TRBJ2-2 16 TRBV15 CATSSGPSQGTGELFF
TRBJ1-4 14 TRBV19 CASTYRATNEKLFF
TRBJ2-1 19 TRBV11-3 CASSLSIGTGDKNYNEQFF
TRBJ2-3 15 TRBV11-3 CASSLGLGGTDTQYF
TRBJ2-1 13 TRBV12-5 CASGVGLAGGEFF
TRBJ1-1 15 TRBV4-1 CASSQAGLPNTEAFF
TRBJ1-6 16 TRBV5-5 CASSPSRQALNSPLHF
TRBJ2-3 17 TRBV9 CASSVDIFAGSTDTQYF
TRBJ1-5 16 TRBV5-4 CASSFLGRGGNQPQHF
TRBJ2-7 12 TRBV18 CASSPGGDEQYF
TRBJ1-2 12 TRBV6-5 CASSPEGFGYTF
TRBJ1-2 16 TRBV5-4 CASSSLAQGFGGGYTF
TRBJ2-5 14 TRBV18 CASSPATGEETQYF
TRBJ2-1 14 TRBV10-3 CAIRSQDIYNEQFF
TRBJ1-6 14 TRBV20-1 CSASKGTAGSPLHF
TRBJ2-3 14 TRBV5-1 CASSLSGSTDTQYF
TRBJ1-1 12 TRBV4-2 CASGRGFTEAFF
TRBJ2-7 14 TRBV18 CASSPREGAYEQYF
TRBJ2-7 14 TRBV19 CASSIDTGAYEQYF
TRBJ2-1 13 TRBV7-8 CASSASFSREQFF
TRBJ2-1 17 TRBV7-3 CASSLYRLVPQYNEQFF
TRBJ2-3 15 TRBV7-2 CASSFSGARTDTQYF
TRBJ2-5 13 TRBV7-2 CASSLGALETQYF
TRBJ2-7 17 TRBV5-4 CASSLGGGLAGLYEQYF
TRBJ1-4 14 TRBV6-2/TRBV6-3 CASSFRQTNEKLFF
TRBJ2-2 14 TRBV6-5 CASSYGPGAGELFF
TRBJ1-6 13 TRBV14 CASSHKVGAPLHF
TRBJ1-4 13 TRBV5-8 CASSTTQDGKLFF
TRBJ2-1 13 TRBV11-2 CASSVDRVREQFF
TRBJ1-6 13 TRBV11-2 CASSLGQGSPLHF
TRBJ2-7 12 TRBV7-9 CASSWTGGEQYF
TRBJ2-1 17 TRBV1 CTSSPQRTSGIPNEQFF
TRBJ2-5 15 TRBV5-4 CASSLRTTNQETQYF
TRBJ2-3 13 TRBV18 CASSQDSTDTQYF
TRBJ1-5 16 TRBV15 CATSRVTGRLDQPQHF
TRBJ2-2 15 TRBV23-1 CASSQKGQDTGELFF
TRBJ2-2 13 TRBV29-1 CSVGTTITGELFF
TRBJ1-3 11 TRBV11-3 CASSLRNTIYF
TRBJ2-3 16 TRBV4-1 CASSHRQGASTDTQYF